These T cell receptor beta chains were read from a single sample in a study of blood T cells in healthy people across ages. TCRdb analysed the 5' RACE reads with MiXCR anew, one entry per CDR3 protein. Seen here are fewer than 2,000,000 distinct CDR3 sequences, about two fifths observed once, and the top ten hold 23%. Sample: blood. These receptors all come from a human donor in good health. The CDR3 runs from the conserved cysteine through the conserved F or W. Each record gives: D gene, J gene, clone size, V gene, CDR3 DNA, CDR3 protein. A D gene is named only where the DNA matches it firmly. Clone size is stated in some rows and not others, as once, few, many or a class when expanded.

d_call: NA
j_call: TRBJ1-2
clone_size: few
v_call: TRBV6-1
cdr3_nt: TGTGCCAGCAGGCCAAACAGGGCTTTGGTTCGTGGCTACACCTTC
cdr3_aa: CASRPNRALVRGYTF

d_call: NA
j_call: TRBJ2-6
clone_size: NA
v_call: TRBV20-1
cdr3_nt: TGCAATGCTAGAGTTAGTTGGTCGTCCGGGGCCAACGTCCTGACTTTC
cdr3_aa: CNARVSWSSGANVLTF

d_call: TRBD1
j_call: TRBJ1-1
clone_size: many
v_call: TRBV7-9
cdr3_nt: TGTGCCAGCCGGGACAGAAACACTGAAGCTTTCTTT
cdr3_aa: CASRDRNTEAFF

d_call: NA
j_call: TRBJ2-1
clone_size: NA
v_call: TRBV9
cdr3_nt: TGTGCCAGCAGCGTAGGGATAACCTCCTACAATGAGCAGTTCTTC
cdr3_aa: CASSVGITSYNEQFF

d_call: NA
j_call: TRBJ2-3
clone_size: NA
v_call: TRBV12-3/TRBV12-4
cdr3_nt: TGTGCCAGCATGCACACAGATATGCAGTATTTT
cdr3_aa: CASMHTDMQYF

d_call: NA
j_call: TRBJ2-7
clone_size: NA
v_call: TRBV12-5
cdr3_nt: TGTGCTAGTGGTTTTGGACCGTCCTACGAGCAGTACTTC
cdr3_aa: CASGFGPSYEQYF

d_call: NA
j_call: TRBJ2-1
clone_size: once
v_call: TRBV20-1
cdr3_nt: TGCAGTGTTTGGGTCTCGAACAATGAGCAGTTCTTC
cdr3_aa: CSVWVSNNEQFF

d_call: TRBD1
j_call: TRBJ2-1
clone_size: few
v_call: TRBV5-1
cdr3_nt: TGCGCCAGCAGCTCCGGGACAGGGGTTGGTGAGCAGTTCTTC
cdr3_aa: CASSSGTGVGEQFF

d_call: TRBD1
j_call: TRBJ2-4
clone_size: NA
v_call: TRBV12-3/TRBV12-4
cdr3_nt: TGTGCCAGCAGCTCGGACAGGGGGCCCAAAAACATTCGGTACTTC
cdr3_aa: CASSSDRGPKNIRYF

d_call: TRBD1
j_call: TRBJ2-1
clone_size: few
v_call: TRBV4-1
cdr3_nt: TGCGCCAGCAGCCAACTTGGACAGGGCCCCTACAATGAGCAGTTCTTC
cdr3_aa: CASSQLGQGPYNEQFF

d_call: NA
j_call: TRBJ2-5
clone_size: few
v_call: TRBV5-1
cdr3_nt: TGCGCCAGCAGCCCGGCTGGCACACAACTGGGGGAGACCCAGTACTTC
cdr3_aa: CASSPAGTQLGETQYF

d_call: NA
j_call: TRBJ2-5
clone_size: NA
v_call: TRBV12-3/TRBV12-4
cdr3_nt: TGTGCCAGCAGTTTAGGCCGGAACGCGGAGACCCAGTACTTC
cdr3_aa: CASSLGRNAETQYF

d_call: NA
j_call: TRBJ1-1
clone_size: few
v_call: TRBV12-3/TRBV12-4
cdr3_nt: TGTGCCACCGCAGGGTTTTTGAGAACTGAAGCTTTCTTT
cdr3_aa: CATAGFLRTEAFF

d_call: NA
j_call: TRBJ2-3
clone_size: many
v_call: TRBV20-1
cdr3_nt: TGCAGTGGGACGAGGGGGAACACAGATACGCAGTATTTT
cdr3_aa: CSGTRGNTDTQYF

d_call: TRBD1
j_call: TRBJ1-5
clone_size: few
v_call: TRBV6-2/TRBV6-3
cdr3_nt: TGTGCCAGCAGTGGACAGGGGCAGGGTCAGCCCCAGCATTTT
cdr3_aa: CASSGQGQGQPQHF

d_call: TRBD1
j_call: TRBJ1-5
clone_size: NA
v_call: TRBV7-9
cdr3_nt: TGTGCCAGCAGTTCCACCGACAGGGGGGCTCAGCCCCAGCATTTT
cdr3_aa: CASSSTDRGAQPQHF

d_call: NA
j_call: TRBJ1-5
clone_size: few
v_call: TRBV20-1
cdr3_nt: TGCAGTGCCCCGGGGGGGCCCGGCAATCAGCCCCAGCATTTT
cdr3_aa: CSAPGGPGNQPQHF

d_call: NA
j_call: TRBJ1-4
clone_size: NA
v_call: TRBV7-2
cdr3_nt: TGTGCCAGCAGCTTTTCCCGGAACAATGAAAAACTGTTTTTT
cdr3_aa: CASSFSRNNEKLFF

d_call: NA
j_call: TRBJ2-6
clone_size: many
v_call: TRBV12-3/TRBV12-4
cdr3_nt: TGTGCCAGCAGTTTAGCTGGGTTTGGGGCCAACGTCCTGACTTTC
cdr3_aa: CASSLAGFGANVLTF

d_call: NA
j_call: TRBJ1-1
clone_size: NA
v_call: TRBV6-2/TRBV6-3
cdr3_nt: TGTGCCAGCAGTTACTCGGGGTCCAGGAGGGGTGAAGCTTTCTTT
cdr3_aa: CASSYSGSRRGEAFF

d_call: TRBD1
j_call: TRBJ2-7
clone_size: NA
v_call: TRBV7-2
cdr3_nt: TGTGCCAGCAGTTTCCGGACAGGGGACGGCGAGCAGTACTTC
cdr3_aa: CASSFRTGDGEQYF

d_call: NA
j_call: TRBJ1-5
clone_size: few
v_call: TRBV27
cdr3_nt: TGTGCCAGCAGTTTATTGTTGGGAGGGGATCAGCCCCAGCATTTT
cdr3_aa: CASSLLLGGDQPQHF

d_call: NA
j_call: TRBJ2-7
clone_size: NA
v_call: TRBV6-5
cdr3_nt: TGTGCCAGCAGAGAGGACGGGTCTTACGAGCAGTACTTC
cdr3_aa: CASREDGSYEQYF

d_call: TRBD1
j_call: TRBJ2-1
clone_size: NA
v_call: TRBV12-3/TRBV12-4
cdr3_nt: TGTGCCGGCAGTCCCTTAGGACAGGGAGTGAGGAGGAATGAGCAGTTCTTC
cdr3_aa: CAGSPLGQGVRRNEQFF

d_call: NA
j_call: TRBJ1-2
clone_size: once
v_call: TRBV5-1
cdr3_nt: TGCGCCAGCAGCTCGAGGGGGGATGCCGCCGGGGGGCCCTATGGCTACACCTTC
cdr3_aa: CASSSRGDAAGGPYGYTF

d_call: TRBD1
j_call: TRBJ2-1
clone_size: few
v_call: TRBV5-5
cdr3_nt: TGTGCCAGCAGCATCGGACAGGGTGGATACAATGAGCAGTTCTTC
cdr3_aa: CASSIGQGGYNEQFF

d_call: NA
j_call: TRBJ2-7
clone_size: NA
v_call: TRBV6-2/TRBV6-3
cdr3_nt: TGTGCCAGCAGTTACTTCCTGAGGAATGAGCAGTACTTC
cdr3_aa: CASSYFLRNEQYF

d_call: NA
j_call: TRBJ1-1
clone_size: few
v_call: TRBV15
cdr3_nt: TGTGCCACCAGCAGAAGTCAGGCAAACACTGAAGCTTTCTTT
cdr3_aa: CATSRSQANTEAFF

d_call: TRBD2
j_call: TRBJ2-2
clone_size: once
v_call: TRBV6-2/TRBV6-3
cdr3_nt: TGTGCCAGCAATCCCAATGGACTAGCGGTGAACACCGGGGAGCTGTTTTTT
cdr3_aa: CASNPNGLAVNTGELFF

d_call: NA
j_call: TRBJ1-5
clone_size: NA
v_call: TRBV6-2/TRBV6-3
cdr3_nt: TGTGCCAGCAGAGAACTCCGGAATCAGCCCCAGCATTTT
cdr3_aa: CASRELRNQPQHF

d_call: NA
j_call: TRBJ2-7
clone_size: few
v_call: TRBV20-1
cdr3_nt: TGCAGTGCTAGAGACTGGGAGATCCAGTACTTC
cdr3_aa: CSARDWEIQYF

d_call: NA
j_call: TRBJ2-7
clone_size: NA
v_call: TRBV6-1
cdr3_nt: TGTGCCAGCAAATACGGGGCGAAGGGGGGATACGAGCAGTACTTC
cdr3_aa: CASKYGAKGGYEQYF

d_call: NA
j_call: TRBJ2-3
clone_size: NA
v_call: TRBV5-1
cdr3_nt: TGCGCCAGCAGCGGGGTCAACACAGATACGCAGTATTTT
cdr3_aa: CASSGVNTDTQYF

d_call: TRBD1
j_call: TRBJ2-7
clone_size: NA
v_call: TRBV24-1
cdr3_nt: TGTGCCACCATGCAGGGGGACAATGAGCAGTACTTC
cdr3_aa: CATMQGDNEQYF

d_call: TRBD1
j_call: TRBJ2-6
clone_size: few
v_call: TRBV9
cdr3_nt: TGTGCCAGCAGCGTAGCGTCACAGGGGATCTCTGGGGCCAACGTCCTGACTTTC
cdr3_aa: CASSVASQGISGANVLTF

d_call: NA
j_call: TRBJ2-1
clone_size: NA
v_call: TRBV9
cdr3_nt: TGTGCCAGCAGCGTAGGGGTGGTCCTTTACAATGAGCAGTTCTTC
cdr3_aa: CASSVGVVLYNEQFF

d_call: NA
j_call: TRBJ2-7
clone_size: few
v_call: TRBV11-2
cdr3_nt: TGTGCCAGCAGCTTAGAACAGAAGCAGTACTTC
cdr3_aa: CASSLEQKQYF

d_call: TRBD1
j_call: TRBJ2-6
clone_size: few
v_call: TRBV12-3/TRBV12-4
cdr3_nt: TGTGCCAGCACCCACCCTCCGGGACAGGGTTTGGCCAACGTCCTGACTTTC
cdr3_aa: CASTHPPGQGLANVLTF

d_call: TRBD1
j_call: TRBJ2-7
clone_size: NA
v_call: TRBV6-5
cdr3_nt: TGTGCCAGCAGGCTTTCCCGGACAGGGGGAAACGAGCAGTACTTC
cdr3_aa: CASRLSRTGGNEQYF

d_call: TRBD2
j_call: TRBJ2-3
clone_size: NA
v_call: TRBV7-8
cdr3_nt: TGTGCCAGCAGCTTAGACCAGCGGGGGGCCGGGGATACGCAGTATTTT
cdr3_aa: CASSLDQRGAGDTQYF

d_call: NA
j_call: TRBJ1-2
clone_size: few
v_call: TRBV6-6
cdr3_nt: TGTGCCAGCAGGAACGAACGGGGAGAGAAAGATTATGGCTACACCTTC
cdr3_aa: CASRNERGEKDYGYTF

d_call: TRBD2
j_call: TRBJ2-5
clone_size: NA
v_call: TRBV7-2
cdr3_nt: TGTGCCAGCAGCTTGAAGACTTCCCTTACTAGCGCGCAAGAGACCCAGTACTTC
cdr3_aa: CASSLKTSLTSAQETQYF

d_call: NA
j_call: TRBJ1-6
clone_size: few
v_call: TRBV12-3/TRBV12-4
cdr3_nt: TGTGCCAGCAGCCAGGAGATACCGAATTCACCCCTCCACTTT
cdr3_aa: CASSQEIPNSPLHF

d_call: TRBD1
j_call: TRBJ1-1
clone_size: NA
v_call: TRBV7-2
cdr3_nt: TGTGCCAGCAGCTTAGAATACAGGGGGCCTGAAGCTTTCTTT
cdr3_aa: CASSLEYRGPEAFF